This record concerns one T cell receptor (beta chain) sequence. This specimen belongs to a study of shared clonotypes between healthy human individuals. Germline V lookup: CDR1 MNHEY, CDR2 SMNVEV (reference sequence). The CDR3 is 14 amino acids. Trimming pared 4 bases from V and 2 bases from J, leaving 11 bases between. None of the donors, who were healthy HIV-negative adults, had recently had acute infections or vaccinations. Caucasian adults living in Nashville, Tennessee, provided all samples. Some clones are missing from TCRdb's copy, which holds only in-frame ones; the method was immunoSEQ multiplex PCR. The sample holds roughly 500,000 clones, around 78% seen once.

The chain uses TRBV27 and TRBJ1-2; D possibly corresponds to TRBD1 (6 bases). This TCR derives from a woman aged 40 to 50 in good health. Some clones in this sample may be carry-over from other donors' samples. Sequenced material: PBMCs. CDR3 loop: CASSWGARNYGYTF. DNA of the CDR3: TGTGCCAGCAGTTGGGGGGCGCGCAACTATGGCTACACCTTC.